The T cell receptor beta chain described here comes from a study of T cells in Graves' hyperthyroidism and ophthalmopathy. Study-level points and caveats: Stable hyperthyroidism was separated from ophthalmopathy by a model based on 13 V-J features.

The investigators amplified TCR beta CDR3 regions from RNA transcripts. With the HTBI primer set, the TCR CDR3 went through a first round of RT-PCR. Via MiXCR, TCRdb re-called the multiplex PCR reads, giving one row per CDR3 protein. The repertoire holds about 320,000 distinct CDR3 sequences, with approximately 17% as singletons. An absence of ophthalmopathy progression within 18 months meant stable Graves' hyperthyroidism. Uncontrolled infection, other autoimmune disease, pregnancy or lactation excluded patients. Clinical symptoms, serum thyroxine and TRAb, thyroid ultrasound and orbital computed tomography were used for the diagnoses. The germline gives CDR1 MNHEY, CDR2 SVGAGI. The V and J ends lost 0 bases and 4 bases respectively, with 11 bases between them. The CDR3 consists of 15 residues. This clonotype was counted ten times or more. Its specificity is not known.

Sequencing was performed on blood. J is TRBJ2-3 and V is TRBV6-5; possibly TRBD2 for D (6 bases). The TCR originated in a man aged 25-45 years with Graves' hyperthyroidism. CDR3 DNA sequence: TGTGCCAGCAGTTACTCCCTAGCGACGTCAGATACGCAGTATTTT. Translation gives CASSYSLATSDTQYF.